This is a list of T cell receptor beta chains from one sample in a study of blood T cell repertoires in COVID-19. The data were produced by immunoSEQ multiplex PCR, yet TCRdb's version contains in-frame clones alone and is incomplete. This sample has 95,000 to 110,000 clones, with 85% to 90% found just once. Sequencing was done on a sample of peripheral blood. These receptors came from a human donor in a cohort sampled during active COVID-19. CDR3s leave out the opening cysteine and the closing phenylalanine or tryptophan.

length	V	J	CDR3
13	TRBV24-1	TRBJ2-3	ATSDPDRATDTQY
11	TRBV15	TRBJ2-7	ATRMEGTYEQY
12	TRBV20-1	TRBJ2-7	SASSSHSSYEQY
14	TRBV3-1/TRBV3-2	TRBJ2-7	ASSQVPGQGVYEQY
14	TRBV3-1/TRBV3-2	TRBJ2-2	ASSQPGQEVRGELF
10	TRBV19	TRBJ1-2	ATPGQNYGYT
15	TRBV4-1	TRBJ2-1	ASSHAGGWASYNEQF
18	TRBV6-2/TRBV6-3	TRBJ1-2	ASSFRERYLQGRANYGYT
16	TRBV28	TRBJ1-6	ASSLFLTSGTGAKPLH
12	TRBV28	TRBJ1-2	ASGRGLVGDGYT
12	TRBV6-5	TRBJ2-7	ASSRTGVDGEQY
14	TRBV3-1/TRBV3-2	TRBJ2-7	ASSPRWPPAVYEQY
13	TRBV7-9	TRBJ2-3	ASSLARAGVDTQY
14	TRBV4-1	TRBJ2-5	ASSQEPRGLKRTQY
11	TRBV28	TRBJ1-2	ASSRDSYYGYT
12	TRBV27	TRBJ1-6	ASKVGGRGSPLH
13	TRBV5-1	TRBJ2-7	ASSLGGTSSYEQY
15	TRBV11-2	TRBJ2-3	ASSLATPLLRTDTQY
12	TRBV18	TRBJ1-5	ASSRRQGNQPQH
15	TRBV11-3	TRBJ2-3	ASSLDSSGGALDTQY
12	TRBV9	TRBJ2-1	ASSVDWGGREQF
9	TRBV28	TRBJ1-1	ASSFALEAF
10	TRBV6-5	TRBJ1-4	ASSSPGEKLF
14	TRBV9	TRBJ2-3	ASSVGPGVGTDTQY
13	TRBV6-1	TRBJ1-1	ASSEDWGLGTEAF
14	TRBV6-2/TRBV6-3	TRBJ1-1	ASSQDRGLGNTEAF